A selection of T cell receptor beta chains follows, all from one sample in a study of blood T cell repertoires in COVID-19. Repertoires were generated with immunoSEQ multiplex PCR, while TCRdb's copy carries only in-frame clones and drops some. The data contain roughly 270,000 clones, 80% to 85% of them singletons. What was sequenced was PBMCs or T cells enriched from blood (not recorded which). All receptors come from a man aged 35-49 years who had been exposed to COVID-19. The CDR3 runs from the conserved cysteine through the conserved F or W. The D gene is left open where the match is weak. Only some rows state a clone size, as once, few, many or a class for expanded clones.

>.|TRBV24-1|.|TRBJ2-3
CATGAESTDTQYF
TGTGCCACCGGGGCTGAAAGCACAGATACGCAGTATTTT
>TRBD2|TRBV7-3|.|TRBJ2-7
CASSSSGAGAYEQYF
TGTGCCAGCAGCTCCAGTGGCGCGGGAGCCTACGAGCAGTACTTC
>.|TRBV29-1|many|TRBJ2-5
CSYSGQETQYF
TGCAGCTATAGCGGACAAGAGACCCAGTACTTC
>TRBD2|TRBV7-9|.|TRBJ2-2
CASSLIVGGPTGELFF
TGTGCCAGCAGCTTGATCGTGGGAGGGCCAACCGGGGAGCTGTTTTTT
>.|TRBV30|few|TRBJ2-2
CAWSSAGELFF
TGTGCCTGGAGTAGCGCCGGGGAGCTGTTTTTT
>TRBD2|TRBV7-2|many|TRBJ2-7
CASSPQSTSGPLQYF
TGTGCCAGCAGCCCTCAATCCACTAGCGGGCCTCTTCAGTACTTC
>.|TRBV24-1|once|TRBJ2-1
CATSAWAGYNEQFF
TGTGCCACCAGTGCGTGGGCTGGCTACAATGAGCAGTTCTTC
>.|TRBV28|many|TRBJ1-5
CASSPIIAGALYQPQHF
TGTGCCAGCAGTCCTATTATCGCGGGGGCCCTCTACCAGCCCCAGCATTTT
>.|TRBV28|.|TRBJ2-3
CASSYSPGLSTDTQYF
TGTGCCAGCAGTTACTCACCGGGACTTTCCACAGATACGCAGTATTTT
>.|TRBV10-1|.|TRBJ2-1
CASSSHNEQFF
TGCGCCAGCAGTTCTCACAATGAGCAGTTCTTC
>.|TRBV5-8|.|TRBJ1-6
CASSGWVETSSPLHF
TGTGCCAGCAGCGGATGGGTAGAGACTTCTTCACCCCTCCACTTT
>.|TRBV20-1|.|TRBJ2-7
CSASPSGGSSYEQYF
TGCAGTGCTAGTCCGTCTGGCGGTAGCTCCTACGAGCAGTACTTC
>TRBD2|TRBV11-3|.|TRBJ2-1
CASSLLSGIPFNEQFF
TGTGCCAGCAGCCTTCTTAGCGGGATACCTTTCAATGAGCAGTTCTTC
>.|TRBV18|.|TRBJ1-1
CASSPITTGNTEAFF
TGTGCCAGCTCACCCATTACTACAGGGAACACTGAAGCTTTCTTT
>.|TRBV6-5|.|TRBJ2-7
CASSRLQFTSYEQYF
TGTGCCAGCAGTAGACTCCAATTTACCTCCTACGAGCAGTACTTC
>.|TRBV7-9|.|TRBJ2-1
CASLNRVGNEQFF
TGTGCCAGCCTAAACAGGGTCGGTAATGAGCAGTTCTTC
>TRBD1|TRBV10-1|.|TRBJ2-1
CASSESWTGSLDEQFF
TGCGCCAGCAGTGAGTCTTGGACAGGGTCTCTGGATGAGCAGTTCTTC
>.|TRBV12-3/TRBV12-4|.|TRBJ2-3
CASSFGGDTQYF
TGTGCCAGCAGTTTCGGAGGGGATACGCAGTATTTT
>TRBD2|TRBV6-5|few|TRBJ2-7
CASSYGTSPQKQYF
TGTGCCAGCAGTTACGGGACTAGCCCCCAAAAACAGTACTTC
>TRBD2|TRBV30|.|TRBJ2-1
CAWRRETSGMGSQFF
TGTGCCTGGAGGAGGGAAACTAGCGGGATGGGGTCGCAGTTCTTC
>.|TRBV29-1|.|TRBJ2-5
CSVAGAGETQYF
TGCAGCGTTGCAGGGGCTGGAGAGACCCAGTACTTC
>.|TRBV19|.|TRBJ1-2
CASSMGPGYGYTF
TGTGCCAGTAGTATGGGTCCAGGCTATGGCTACACCTTC
>.|TRBV19|.|TRBJ2-1
CASSIASYNEQFF
TGTGCCAGTAGTATAGCCAGCTACAATGAGCAGTTCTTC
>.|TRBV19|.|TRBJ2-7
CASSIVGASPYEQYF
TGTGCCAGTAGTATAGTGGGGGCGAGTCCCTACGAGCAGTACTTC
>.|TRBV10-1|once|TRBJ2-3
CASSVDGGPGRTQYF
TGCGCCAGCAGTGTGGACGGGGGCCCCGGGAGGACGCAGTATTTT
>TRBD2|TRBV29-1|.|TRBJ2-7
CSVLLAGVGEQYF
TGCAGCGTTCTTCTAGCGGGAGTCGGCGAGCAGTACTTC
>TRBD2|TRBV6-5|.|TRBJ2-5
CATESSGETQYF
TGTGCCACCGAATCTAGCGGGGAGACCCAGTACTTC
>.|TRBV7-9|.|TRBJ2-1
CASSPSGGSNNEQFF
TGTGCCAGCAGCCCGTCGGGTGGGAGCAACAATGAGCAGTTCTTC
>.|TRBV25-1|.|TRBJ1-6
CASKQAHTPNSPLHF
TGTGCCAGCAAGCAGGCGCACACACCAAATTCACCCCTCCACTTT
>TRBD2|TRBV4-1|.|TRBJ2-7
CASSHKSTSGSYEQYF
TGCGCCAGCAGCCATAAATCCACTAGCGGGAGTTACGAGCAGTACTTC
>TRBD1|TRBV7-2|.|TRBJ1-2
CASSERTGNYGYTF
TGTGCCAGCAGCGAGCGGACAGGGAACTATGGCTACACCTTC
>.|TRBV5-1|.|TRBJ2-1
CASSLDKEQFF
TGCGCCAGCAGCTTAGACAAAGAGCAGTTCTTC
>.|TRBV5-1|.|TRBJ2-3
CASSLGDFFTDTQYF
TGCGCCAGCAGCTTGGGAGACTTCTTCACAGATACGCAGTATTTT
>.|TRBV10-1|few|TRBJ2-7
CASSGEPGQNYEQYF
TGCGCCAGCAGTGGGGAACCCGGACAGAATTACGAGCAGTACTTC
>TRBD2|TRBV7-3|once|TRBJ2-5
CASSSGGMIAGDQETQYF
TGTGCCAGCAGCTCAGGGGGAATGATAGCGGGAGACCAAGAGACCCAGTACTTC
>TRBD1|TRBV27|.|TRBJ2-7
CASRGTGRYEQYF
TGTGCCAGCAGGGGGACAGGGAGGTACGAGCAGTACTTC
>.|TRBV11-2|.|TRBJ2-3
CASSLDGTLTDTQYF
TGTGCCAGCAGCTTAGACGGGACTCTCACAGATACGCAGTATTTT
>.|TRBV19|once|TRBJ2-5
CASSISEETQYF
TGTGCCAGTAGTATATCCGAAGAGACCCAGTACTTC
>TRBD1|TRBV12-5|.|TRBJ1-1
CASALDRVSTEAFF
TGTGCTAGTGCCCTGGACAGGGTGAGCACTGAAGCTTTCTTT
>.|TRBV7-8|.|TRBJ2-1
CASRQVNNEQFF
TGTGCCAGCAGGCAGGTTAACAATGAGCAGTTCTTC
>.|TRBV7-2|.|TRBJ1-5
CASSFAGSRNQPQHF
TGTGCCAGCAGCTTCGCGGGGTCCCGGAATCAGCCCCAGCATTTT
>.|TRBV9|.|TRBJ2-6
CASSVGTTSGANVLTF
TGTGCCAGCAGCGTAGGAACGACTTCTGGGGCCAACGTCCTGACTTTC
>TRBD1|TRBV5-1|.|TRBJ2-1
CASSSPRGRPRSSYNEQFF
TGCGCCAGCAGCTCACCCAGGGGGCGACCACGAAGCTCCTACAATGAGCAGTTCTTC
>TRBD2|TRBV20-1|.|TRBJ2-2
CSASRLSGFNTGELFF
TGCAGTGCTAGTCGACTTAGCGGGTTCAACACCGGGGAGCTGTTTTTT
>TRBD2|TRBV5-1|.|TRBJ2-7
CASSLVLAGDREQYF
TGCGCCAGCAGCTTGGTTTTAGCGGGAGATCGTGAGCAGTACTTC
>.|TRBV24-1|.|TRBJ2-1
CATSREGVHNEQFF
TGTGCCACCAGTCGAGAGGGAGTGCACAATGAGCAGTTCTTC
>TRBD1|TRBV19|.|TRBJ2-7
CASSMTGDTYEQYF
TGTGCCAGTAGTATGACAGGGGATACCTACGAGCAGTACTTC
>.|TRBV21-1|.|TRBJ1-2
CASSGQNDGYTF
TGTGCCAGCAGCGGACAGAATGATGGCTACACCTTC
>.|TRBV29-1|.|TRBJ2-7
CSVGGGRSDAYEQYF
TGCAGCGTTGGGGGTGGGAGGTCGGATGCCTACGAGCAGTACTTC
>.|TRBV5-4|.|TRBJ2-7
CASSQDTGEQYF
TGTGCCAGCAGTCAAGATACGGGGGAGCAGTACTTC
>.|TRBV19|once|TRBJ1-2
CASSIGGDGYTF
TGTGCCAGTAGTATTGGAGGTGATGGCTACACCTTC
>TRBD2|TRBV7-6|.|TRBJ2-1
CASSWGLAGLPYNEQFF
TGTGCCAGCAGCTGGGGACTAGCGGGTTTGCCCTACAATGAGCAGTTCTTC
>.|TRBV28|.|TRBJ1-4
CASSSPSQAANEKLFF
TGTGCCAGCAGCTCCCCATCACAGGCCGCTAATGAAAAACTGTTTTTT
>TRBD1|TRBV7-3|.|TRBJ2-5
CASSPRGQGGETQYF
TGTGCCAGCAGCCCCCGTGGACAGGGGGGGGAGACCCAGTACTTC
>.|TRBV29-1|.|TRBJ2-7
CSVEGLRGDSYEQYF
TGCAGCGTTGAAGGTCTCAGGGGGGACTCCTACGAGCAGTACTTC